This is a list of T cell receptor beta chains from one sample in a study of blood T cell repertoires in COVID-19. TCRdb's table, derived via immunoSEQ multiplex PCR, lists solely in-frame clones and lacks some. The sample yields about 390,000 clones, around nine tenths seen once. The sequenced sample was PBMCs or T cells enriched from blood (not recorded which). All receptors derive from a woman between 50 and 59 years old who had recovered from COVID-19. Both conserved end residues are part of each CDR3. A D gene is named only where the DNA matches it firmly. Expanded clones are given a class, and other clones once, few, many or no size at all.

clone_size	v_call	d_call	j_call	cdr3_nt	cdr3_aa
few	TRBV30	.	TRBJ1-5	TGTGCCTGGAGCCAACAGGGATCAAGCAATCAGCCCCAGCATTTT	CAWSQQGSSNQPQHF
.	TRBV11-2	TRBD1	TRBJ2-7	TGTGCCAGCAGCTTGTGGGAAGGGGGCGTAACCCTATGGGACGAGCAGTACTTC	CASSLWEGGVTLWDEQYF
.	TRBV30	TRBD1	TRBJ1-2	TGTGCCTGGAGCAGAATAGGACAGGGAAAGATCAGCTACACCTTC	CAWSRIGQGKISYTF
.	TRBV19	.	TRBJ1-6	TGTGCCAGTAGTATTAGTGCGGCCGCCAATTCACCCCTCCACTTT	CASSISAAANSPLHF
.	TRBV12-3/TRBV12-4	.	TRBJ1-2	TGTGCCAGCAGATCGGACAGACGCGGGGGCTACACCTTC	CASRSDRRGGYTF
.	TRBV18	.	TRBJ2-7	TGTGCCAGCTCACCACCAGTGAGCTCCTACGAGCAGTACTTC	CASSPPVSSYEQYF
.	TRBV7-2	.	TRBJ1-2	TGTGCCAGCAGCTTAGTGGCGGGGGAGAGCTATGGCTACACCTTC	CASSLVAGESYGYTF
.	TRBV6-5	TRBD2	TRBJ2-2	TGTGCCAGCAGCGGACTAGCGGGGAGCGGGGAGCTGTTTTTT	CASSGLAGSGELFF
.	TRBV28	TRBD1	TRBJ1-4	TGTGCCAGCAGTCGCTGGGGACAGAAGAATGAAAAACTGTTTTTT	CASSRWGQKNEKLFF
.	TRBV24-1	TRBD2	TRBJ2-3	TGTGCCACCAGTGCTATTAGCGGGGAAGGTGGAGATACGCAGTATTTT	CATSAISGEGGDTQYF
.	TRBV7-3	TRBD2	TRBJ2-2	TGTGCCAGCAGCTTAATTGCTAGCGGGCTAAACACCGGGGAGCTGTTTTTT	CASSLIASGLNTGELFF
once	TRBV7-6	.	TRBJ2-7	TGTGCCAGCAGCTGGGAATTACAGGGTCCCCCTACCTACGAGCAGTACTTC	CASSWELQGPPTYEQYF
.	TRBV5-5	.	TRBJ1-2	TGTGCCAGCAGCTTGGTCGAGGCAAATGGCTACACCTTC	CASSLVEANGYTF
.	TRBV5-1	TRBD1	TRBJ1-1	TGCGCCAGCAGCGGAGAGACAGGGTGGTCCACTGAAGCTTTCTTT	CASSGETGWSTEAFF
.	TRBV4-1	TRBD2	TRBJ2-1	TGCGCCAGCAGCCCTGGGACTAGCGATTACAATGAGCAGTTCTTC	CASSPGTSDYNEQFF
.	TRBV5-1	.	TRBJ1-1	TGCGCCAGCAGCTTACGGCATAGGGGAGGGAACACTGAAGCTTTCTTT	CASSLRHRGGNTEAFF
.	TRBV19	TRBD2	TRBJ2-5	TGTGCCAGTAAAACAACTAGCGGGGGTCTCGAGACCCAGTACTTC	CASKTTSGGLETQYF
once	TRBV7-2	.	TRBJ1-1	TGTGCCAGCAGGAACAGTGGGAACACTGAAGCTTTCTTT	CASRNSGNTEAFF
once	TRBV10-3	.	TRBJ2-7	TGTGCCATCAGTGGGGAGGCCTACGAGCAGTACTTC	CAISGEAYEQYF
.	TRBV19	.	TRBJ1-4	TGTGCCAGTAGTCCCAGCCCGGCAGCCATGCGGGGGACAATTAATGAAAAACTGTTTTTT	CASSPSPAAMRGTINEKLFF
.	TRBV7-8	.	TRBJ2-7	TGTGCCAGCAGCTTAGTCGGCTACGAGCAGTACTTC	CASSLVGYEQYF
.	TRBV20-1	.	TRBJ1-1	TGCAGTGCCGCAAACAGAAATGGAGCTTTCTTT	CSAANRNGAFF
.	TRBV19	TRBD1	TRBJ1-5	TGTGCCAGTAGTACGACAGGGGGTGGCAATCAGCCCCAGCATTTT	CASSTTGGGNQPQHF
.	TRBV19	TRBD1	TRBJ1-2	TGTGCCAGTAGTGTCTCCTTCGACAGGGGCAACTATGGCTACACCTTC	CASSVSFDRGNYGYTF
.	TRBV28	.	TRBJ1-2	TGTGCCAGCAGGGAAATAACAGGAACTCATGGCTACACCTTC	CASREITGTHGYTF
.	TRBV7-9	.	TRBJ1-5	TGTGCCAGCAGCTTAAGTGTTGGGAGTAGCAATCAGCCCCAGCATTTT	CASSLSVGSSNQPQHF
.	TRBV27	.	TRBJ2-7	TGTGCCAGCAAGACCCCGGGCTACGAGCAGTACTTC	CASKTPGYEQYF
.	TRBV30	.	TRBJ2-7	TGTGCCTGGAGTACTATGCGGTACGAGCAGTACTTC	CAWSTMRYEQYF
few	TRBV19	.	TRBJ1-1	TGTGCCACCAAAACCAGGGAGGCTGAAGCTTTCTTT	CATKTREAEAFF
.	TRBV5-1	.	TRBJ2-3	TGCGCCAGCAGCTTGGAGCGGCCAGGCACAGATACGCAGTATTTT	CASSLERPGTDTQYF
.	TRBV6-5	.	TRBJ1-2	TGTGCCAGCAGTAAGGAGCCAGGGTTCTATGGCTACACCTTC	CASSKEPGFYGYTF
once	TRBV12-2	.	TRBJ1-3	TGTGCAAGTCGCTTAGCGCGGTTGGGGGGGAGCCTTGGTCGACTGGGTGGAAACACCATATATTTT	CASRLARLGGSLGRLGGNTIYF
.	TRBV6-5	.	TRBJ2-7	TGTGCCAGCAGTTACTCGACGGGAGACTACGAGCAGTACTTC	CASSYSTGDYEQYF
.	TRBV9	TRBD1	TRBJ2-1	TGTGCCAGCAGCGTAGGTGGGACAGACAATGAGCAGTTCTTC	CASSVGGTDNEQFF
.	TRBV6-5	TRBD2	TRBJ2-1	TGTGCCAGCAGGAGCGGGGGTATGACTGAGCAGTTCTTC	CASRSGGMTEQFF
.	TRBV7-8	.	TRBJ1-6	TGTGCCAGCAGCTTACGGCCAGGGAATAATTCACCCCTCCACTTT	CASSLRPGNNSPLHF
.	TRBV19	.	TRBJ2-2	TGTGCCAGTAGTATCGACGTGACAGGCTTGAACACCGGGGAGCTGTTTTTT	CASSIDVTGLNTGELFF
.	TRBV4-2	TRBD2	TRBJ2-2	TGTGCCAGCAGCCAAGAAGGTCTAGCGGGGGGGAACACCGGGGAGCTGTTTTTT	CASSQEGLAGGNTGELFF